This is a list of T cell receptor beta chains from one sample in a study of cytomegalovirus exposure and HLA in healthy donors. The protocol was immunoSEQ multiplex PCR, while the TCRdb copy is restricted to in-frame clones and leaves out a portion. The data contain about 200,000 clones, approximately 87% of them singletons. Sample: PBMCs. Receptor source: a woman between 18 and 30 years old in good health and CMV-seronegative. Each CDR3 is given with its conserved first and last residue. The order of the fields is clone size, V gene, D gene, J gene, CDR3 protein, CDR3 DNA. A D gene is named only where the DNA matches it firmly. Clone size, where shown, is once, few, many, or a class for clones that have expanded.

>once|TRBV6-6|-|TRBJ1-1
CASRPKSTEAFF
TGTGCCAGCAGGCCAAAAAGCACTGAAGCTTTCTTT
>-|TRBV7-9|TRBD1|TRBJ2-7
CASSSTGVYEQYF
TGTGCCAGCAGTTCTACAGGGGTCTACGAGCAGTACTTC
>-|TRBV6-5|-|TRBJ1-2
CASSGTANYGYTF
TGTGCCAGCAGCGGGACTGCTAACTATGGCTACACCTTC
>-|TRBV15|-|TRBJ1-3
CATSRVRNTIYF
TGTGCCACCAGCAGAGTAAGAAACACCATATATTTT
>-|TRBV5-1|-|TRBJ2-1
CASSLVGGVPYNEQFF
TGCGCCAGCAGCTTGGTGGGCGGGGTGCCCTACAATGAGCAGTTCTTC
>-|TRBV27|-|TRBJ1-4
CASSLKGELSEKLFF
TGTGCCAGCAGTTTGAAGGGAGAGTTAAGTGAAAAACTGTTTTTT
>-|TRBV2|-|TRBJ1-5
CASSVNIGLWAQHF
TGTGCCAGCAGCGTGAATATAGGGCTTTGGGCCCAGCATTTT
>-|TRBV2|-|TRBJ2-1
CASSPDSSNEQFF
TGTGCCAGCAGTCCGGACAGCTCCAATGAGCAGTTCTTC
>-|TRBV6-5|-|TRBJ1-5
CASSKGNQPQHF
TGTGCCAGCAGTAAAGGAAATCAGCCCCAGCATTTT
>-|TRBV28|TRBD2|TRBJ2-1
CASSSLGTSGGGEQFF
TGTGCCAGCAGTTCACTCGGGACTAGCGGGGGCGGGGAGCAGTTCTTC
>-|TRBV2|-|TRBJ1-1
CASRTNTEAFF
TGTGCCAGCAGGACGAACACTGAAGCTTTCTTT
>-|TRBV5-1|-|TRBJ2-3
CASSLAQGSTDTQYF
TGCGCCAGCAGCTTGGCTCAAGGATCCACAGATACGCAGTATTTT
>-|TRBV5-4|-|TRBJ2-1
CASSLTGSGVQFF
TGTGCCAGCAGCTTGACAGGGTCCGGGGTACAGTTCTTC
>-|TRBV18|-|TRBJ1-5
CASSREGNQPQHF
TGTGCCAGCTCACGGGAAGGGAATCAGCCCCAGCATTTT
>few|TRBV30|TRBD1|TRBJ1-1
CAHEPGQGGSNTEAFF
TGTGCCCACGAACCCGGACAGGGAGGCTCGAACACTGAAGCTTTCTTT
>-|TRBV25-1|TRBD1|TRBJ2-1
CASSEAGGRLNEQFF
TGTGCCAGCAGTGAAGCAGGGGGCCGCTTAAATGAGCAGTTCTTC
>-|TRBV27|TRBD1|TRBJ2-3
CASSGGQGAPDTQYF
TGTGCCAGCAGCGGGGGACAGGGGGCCCCAGATACGCAGTATTTT
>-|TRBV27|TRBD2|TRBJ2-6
CASSWGGSGANVLTF
TGTGCCAGCAGTTGGGGGGGGTCTGGGGCCAACGTCCTGACTTTC
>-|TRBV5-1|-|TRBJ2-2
CASSRGATWGTGELFF
TGCGCCAGCAGCCGGGGGGCCACTTGGGGCACCGGGGAGCTGTTTTTT
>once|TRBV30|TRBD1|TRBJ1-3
CAWSVGQGRYSGNTIYF
TGTGCCTGGAGTGTAGGACAGGGGAGATACTCTGGAAACACCATATATTTT
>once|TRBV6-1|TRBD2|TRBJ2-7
CASSEKASGGYEQYF
TGTGCCAGCAGTGAAAAGGCTAGCGGGGGGTACGAGCAGTACTTC
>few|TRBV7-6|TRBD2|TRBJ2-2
CASSPGGAHTGELFF
TGTGCCAGCAGCCCCGGGGGGGCCCACACCGGGGAGCTGTTTTTT
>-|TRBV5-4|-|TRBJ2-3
CASSFGSTDTQYF
TGTGCCAGCAGCTTCGGGAGCACAGATACGCAGTATTTT
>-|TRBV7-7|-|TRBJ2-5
CASSFGTGTETQYF
TGTGCTAGCAGCTTCGGCACTGGGACAGAGACCCAGTACTTC
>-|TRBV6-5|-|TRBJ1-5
CASRKTGVSNQPQHF
TGTGCCAGCAGAAAGACAGGCGTTAGCAATCAGCCCCAGCATTTT
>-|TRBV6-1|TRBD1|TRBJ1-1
CASSGPTDRKVTEAFF
TGTGCCAGCAGTGGACCGACGGACAGGAAAGTCACTGAAGCTTTCTTT
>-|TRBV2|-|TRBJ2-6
CASDLDSSGANVLTF
TGTGCCAGCGATCTTGATAGCTCTGGGGCCAACGTCCTGACTTTC
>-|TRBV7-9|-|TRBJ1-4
CASSVTRSTNEKLFF
TGTGCCAGCAGCGTTACGAGATCAACTAATGAAAAACTGTTTTTT
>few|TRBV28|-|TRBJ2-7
CASSLYYEQYF
TGTGCCAGCAGTTTATACTACGAGCAGTACTTC
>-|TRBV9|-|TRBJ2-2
CASSVGAANTGELFF
TGTGCCAGCAGCGTCGGAGCAGCGAACACCGGGGAGCTGTTTTTT
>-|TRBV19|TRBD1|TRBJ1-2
CATKTRVTGGDGYTF
TGTGCCACCAAAACCCGGGTCACAGGGGGAGATGGCTACACCTTC
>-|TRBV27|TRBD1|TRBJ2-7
CASSLSGTGEGEQYF
TGTGCCAGCAGTTTATCGGGGACAGGTGAGGGCGAGCAGTACTTC
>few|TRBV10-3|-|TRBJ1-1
CAVRGSLNTEAFF
TGTGCCGTCCGGGGTTCCTTGAACACTGAAGCTTTCTTT
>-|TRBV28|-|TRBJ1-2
CASSLSQNYGYTF
TGTGCCAGCAGTTTATCCCAGAACTATGGCTACACCTTC
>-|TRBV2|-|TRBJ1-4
CASSDVRSRSEKLFF
TGTGCCAGCAGTGACGTGCGGTCCCGGTCGGAAAAACTGTTTTTT
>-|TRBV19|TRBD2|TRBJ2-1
CASSMRGTSGPSDEQFF
TGTGCCAGTAGTATGCGAGGGACTAGCGGGCCCTCAGATGAGCAGTTCTTC
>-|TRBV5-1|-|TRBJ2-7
CASSLGAGHEQYF
TGCGCCAGCAGCTTGGGCGCCGGGCACGAGCAGTACTTC
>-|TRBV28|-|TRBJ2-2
CASSPRPVGGELFF
TGTGCCAGCAGCCCCCGACCAGTCGGCGGGGAGCTGTTTTTT
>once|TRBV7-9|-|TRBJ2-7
CASSPDRTQKQYF
TGTGCCAGCAGCCCCGACAGAACCCAAAAGCAGTACTTC
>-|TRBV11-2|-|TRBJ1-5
CASSLDANQPQHF
TGTGCCAGCAGCTTAGACGCTAATCAGCCCCAGCATTTT
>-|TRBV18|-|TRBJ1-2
CASSQGSDYGYTF
TGTGCCAGCTCACAAGGGTCGGACTATGGCTACACCTTC
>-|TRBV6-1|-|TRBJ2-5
CANAGQLAETQYF
TGTGCCAACGCGGGACAGCTGGCAGAGACCCAGTACTTC
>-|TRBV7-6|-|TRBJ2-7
CASSLQIQAEQYF
TGTGCCAGCAGTCTACAAATCCAGGCCGAGCAGTACTTC
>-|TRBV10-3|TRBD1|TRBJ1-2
CAISEEGAGNYGYTF
TGTGCCATCAGTGAAGAGGGGGCGGGAAACTATGGCTACACCTTC
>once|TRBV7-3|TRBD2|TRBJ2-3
CASSLLGGETDTQYF
TGTGCCAGCAGCTTACTCGGGGGGGAGACAGATACGCAGTATTTT
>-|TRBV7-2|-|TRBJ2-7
CASSLEQAVGEQYF
TGTGCCAGCAGCTTAGAACAGGCCGTGGGCGAGCAGTACTTC
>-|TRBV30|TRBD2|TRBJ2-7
CAWSASGGAYEQYF
TGTGCCTGGAGTGCTAGCGGGGGCGCCTACGAGCAGTACTTC
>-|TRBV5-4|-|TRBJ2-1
CASSRMGEQFF
TGTGCCAGCAGCCGTATGGGTGAGCAGTTCTTC